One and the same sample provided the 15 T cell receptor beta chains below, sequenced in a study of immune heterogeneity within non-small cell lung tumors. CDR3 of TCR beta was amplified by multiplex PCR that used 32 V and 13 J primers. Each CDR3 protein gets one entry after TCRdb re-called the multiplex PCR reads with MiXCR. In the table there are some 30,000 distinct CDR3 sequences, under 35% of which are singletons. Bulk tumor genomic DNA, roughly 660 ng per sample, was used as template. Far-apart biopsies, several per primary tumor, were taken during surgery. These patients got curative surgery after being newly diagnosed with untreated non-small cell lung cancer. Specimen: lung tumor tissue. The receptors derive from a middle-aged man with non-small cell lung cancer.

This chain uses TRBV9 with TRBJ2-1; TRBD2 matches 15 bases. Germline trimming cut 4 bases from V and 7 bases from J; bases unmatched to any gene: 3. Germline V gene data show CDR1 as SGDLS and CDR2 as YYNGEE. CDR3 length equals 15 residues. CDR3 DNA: TGTGCCAGCAGCCTCGGGACTAGCGGGAGGAATGAGCAGTTCTTC. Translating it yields CASSLGTSGRNEQFF.

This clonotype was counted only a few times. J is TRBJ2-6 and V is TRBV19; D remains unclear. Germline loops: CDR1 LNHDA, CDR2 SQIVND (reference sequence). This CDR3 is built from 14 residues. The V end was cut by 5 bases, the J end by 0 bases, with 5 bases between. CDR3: CASSEPSGANVLTF. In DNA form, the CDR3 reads TGTGCCAGTAGTGAGCCCTCTGGGGCCAACGTCCTGACTTTC.

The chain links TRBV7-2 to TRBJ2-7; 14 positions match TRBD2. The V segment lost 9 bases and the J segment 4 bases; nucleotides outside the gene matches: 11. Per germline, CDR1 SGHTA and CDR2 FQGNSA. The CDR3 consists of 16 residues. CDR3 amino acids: CARGLPGTSGSYEQYF. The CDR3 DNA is TGTGCCAGAGGCTTGCCCGGGACTAGCGGGAGTTACGAGCAGTACTTC.

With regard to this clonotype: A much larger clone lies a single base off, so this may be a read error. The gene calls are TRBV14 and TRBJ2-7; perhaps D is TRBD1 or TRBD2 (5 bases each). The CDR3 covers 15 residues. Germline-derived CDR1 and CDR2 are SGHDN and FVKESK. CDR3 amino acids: CASSPFLRGEYEKYF. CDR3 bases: TGTGCCAGCAGCCCTTTTCTTCGAGGGGAATACGAGAAGTACTTC.

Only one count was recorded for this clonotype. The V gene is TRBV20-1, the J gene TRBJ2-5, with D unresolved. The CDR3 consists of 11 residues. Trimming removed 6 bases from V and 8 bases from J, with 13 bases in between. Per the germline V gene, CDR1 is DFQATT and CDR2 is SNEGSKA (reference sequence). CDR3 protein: CSAPSSITQYF. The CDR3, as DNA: TGCAGTGCCCCGTCTAGTATAACCCAGTACTTC.

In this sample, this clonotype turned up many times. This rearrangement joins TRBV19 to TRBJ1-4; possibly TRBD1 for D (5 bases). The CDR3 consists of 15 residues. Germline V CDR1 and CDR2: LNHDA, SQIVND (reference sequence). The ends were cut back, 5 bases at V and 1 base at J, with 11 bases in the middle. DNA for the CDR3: TGTGCCAGTAGTGATCTGAGGGGAACTAATGAAAAACTGTTTTTT. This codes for CASSDLRGTNEKLFF.

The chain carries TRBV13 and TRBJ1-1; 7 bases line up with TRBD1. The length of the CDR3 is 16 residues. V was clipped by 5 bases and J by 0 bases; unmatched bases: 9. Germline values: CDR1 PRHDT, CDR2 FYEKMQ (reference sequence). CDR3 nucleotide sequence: TGTGCCAGCAGCCTACTACCGACAGGGATGAACACTGAAGCTTTCTTT. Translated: CASSLLPTGMNTEAFF.

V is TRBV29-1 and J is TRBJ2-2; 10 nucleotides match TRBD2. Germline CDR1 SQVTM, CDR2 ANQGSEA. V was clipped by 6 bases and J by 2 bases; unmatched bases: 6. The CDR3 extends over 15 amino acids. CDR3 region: CSVIRTSGNTGELFF. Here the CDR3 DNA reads TGCAGCGTCATCCGGACTAGCGGAAACACCGGGGAGCTGTTTTTT.

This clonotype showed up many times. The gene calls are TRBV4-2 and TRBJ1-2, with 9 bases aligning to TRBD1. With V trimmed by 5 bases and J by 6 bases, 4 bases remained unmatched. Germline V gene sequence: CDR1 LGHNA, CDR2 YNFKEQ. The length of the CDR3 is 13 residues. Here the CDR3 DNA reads TGTGCCAGCAGCGGGACAGGGAGGGATGGCTACACCTTC. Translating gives CASSGTGRDGYTF.

CDR3 DNA sequence: TGTGCCAGCAGCCCCGTGAGTTATGGAAACACCATATATTTT. This gives the protein CASSPVSYGNTIYF. This sequence joins TRBV11-3 and TRBJ1-3; D is ambiguous. The germline CDR1 and CDR2 sequences are SGHNT and YENEEA. The V and J ends lost 5 bases and 3 bases respectively, with 11 bases between them. The CDR3 length is 14 residues. Filled out from reference TRBV11-3 and TRBJ1-3, the complete variable domain reads EAGVVQSPRYKIIEKKQPVAFWCNPISGHNTLYWYLQNLGQGPELLIRYENEEAVDDSQLPKDRFSAERLKGVDSTLKIQPAELGDSAVYLCASSPVSYGNTIYFGEGSWLTVV.

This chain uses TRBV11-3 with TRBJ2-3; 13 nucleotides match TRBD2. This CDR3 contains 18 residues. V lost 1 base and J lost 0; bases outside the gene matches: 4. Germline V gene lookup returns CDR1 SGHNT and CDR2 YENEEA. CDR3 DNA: TGTGCCAGCAGCTTAGGACTAGCGGGAGGTTCAAGCACAGATACGCAGTATTTT. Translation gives CASSLGLAGGSSTDTQYF. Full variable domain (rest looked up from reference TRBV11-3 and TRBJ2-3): EAGVVQSPRYKIIEKKQPVAFWCNPISGHNTLYWYLQNLGQGPELLIRYENEEAVDDSQLPKDRFSAERLKGVDSTLKIQPAELGDSAVYLCASSLGLAGGSSTDTQYFGPGTRLTVL.

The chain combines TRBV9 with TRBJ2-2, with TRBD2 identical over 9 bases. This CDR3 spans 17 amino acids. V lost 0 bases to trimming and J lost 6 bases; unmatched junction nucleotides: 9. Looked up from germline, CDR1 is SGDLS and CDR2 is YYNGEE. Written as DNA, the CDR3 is TGTGCCAGCAGCGTAGGTCGGGCGGGAGGGCCGGCCGGGGAGCTGTTTTTT. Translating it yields CASSVGRAGGPAGELFF.

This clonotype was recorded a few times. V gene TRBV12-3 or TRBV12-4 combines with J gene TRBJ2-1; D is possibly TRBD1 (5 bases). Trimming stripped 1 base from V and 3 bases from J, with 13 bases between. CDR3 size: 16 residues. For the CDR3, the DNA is TGTGCCAGCAGTTTAGGTAAGGGGATGGTCTACAATGAGCAGTTCTTC. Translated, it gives CASSLGKGMVYNEQFF.

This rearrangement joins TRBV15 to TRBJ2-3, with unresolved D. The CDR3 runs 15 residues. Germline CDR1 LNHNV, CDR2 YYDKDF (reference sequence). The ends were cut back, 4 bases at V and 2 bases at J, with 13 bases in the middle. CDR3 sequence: CATSIGDAITDTQYF. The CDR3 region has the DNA TGTGCCACCAGCATAGGAGATGCTATCACAGATACGCAGTATTTT.

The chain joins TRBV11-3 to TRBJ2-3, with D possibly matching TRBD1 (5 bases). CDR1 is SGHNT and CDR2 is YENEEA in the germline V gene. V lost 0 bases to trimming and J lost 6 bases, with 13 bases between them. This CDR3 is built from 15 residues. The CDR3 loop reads CASSLDQGLGDTQYF. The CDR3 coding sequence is TGTGCCAGCAGCTTAGATCAGGGATTAGGGGATACGCAGTATTTT.